This T cell receptor (beta chain) derives from a study of blood T cell repertoires in COVID-19. Study overall: Samples taken during acute and convalescent COVID-19 were collected in the United States, Italy and Spain. PBMCs, B-cell-depleted T cells, or T cells were the source of the cDNA or gDNA that made up the material.

The authors' processing: From reference gene primer amplification, estimates of nucleated cell counts were derived. Measured with immunoSEQ multiplex PCR; TCRdb has only the in-frame clones, and not every one. The V and J calls and the clone size are those of that table, but D and trimming were determined from the DNA. The sample includes 65,000 to 85,000 clones, around 83% of them seen just once. Between the trimmed V and J ends, which lost 3 bases and 1 base, there was a span of 9 bases. CDR1 and CDR2 (germline): MGHDK, SYGVNS. The CDR3 consists of 15 residues. The chain has TRBV25-1 and TRBJ2-2, with a possible D match to TRBD2 (6 bases). Sequencing was done on a sample of peripheral blood. This clonotype was sampled from a man in his fifties or sixties with active COVID-19. The CDR3 is CASSEGGGNTGELFF. The CDR3 DNA reads as TGTGCCAGCAGTGAGGGGGGAGGGAACACCGGGGAGCTGTTTTTT.